Following are 30 T cell receptor beta chains from one sample sequenced in a study of T cell changes during pregnancy in multiple sclerosis. This table comes from immunoSEQ multiplex PCR, and its TCRdb copy is limited to in-frame clones, with some not included. The table has approximately 88,000 clones, over 90% seen once; the top ten hold about 0.78%. Sequencing was performed on peripheral blood, taken in the third trimester of pregnancy. These receptors all come from a female donor with multiple sclerosis, enrolled in a pregnancy study.

The chain combines TRBV28 with TRBJ2-3; 8 nucleotides align to TRBD1. The CDR3 extends over 15 amino acids. J lost 1 base, V lost 6 bases, and 6 bases had no gene match. Germline lookup yields CDR1 MDHEN and CDR2 SYDVKM. The CDR3 loop reads CASSLDRVGTDTQYF. CDR3 in DNA: TGTGCCAGCAGCCTGGACAGGGTGGGCACAGATACGCAGTATTTT.

Only one count was recorded for this clone. The chain uses TRBV9 and TRBJ2-7; tentative D call: TRBD1 (6 bases). Germline V CDR1 and CDR2: SGDLS, YYNGEE. The V end lost 3 bases, the J end lost 3 bases, and 13 bases lay between the germline ends. The CDR3 is made up of 14 amino acids. This CDR3 is CASSARDNLYEQYF. As DNA, the CDR3 is TGTGCCAGCAGCGCCCGGGACAACCTCTACGAGCAGTACTTC.

This chain connects TRBV7-2 to TRBJ2-7; tentatively, D is TRBD1 (6 bases). This CDR3 is 15 amino acids long. V lost 2 bases and J 4 bases, leaving 15 bases between the germline ends. CDR1 is SGHTA and CDR2 is FQGNSA in the germline V gene. In DNA, the CDR3 is TGTGCCAGCAGCTTACGTCCAGGACAGCTTTACGAGCAGTACTTC. It yields the protein CASSLRPGQLYEQYF.

This clone was detected only once. The CDR3 is CASSLGIAASGTDTQYF. CDR3 DNA sequence: TGTGCCAGCAGCTTAGGCATAGCGGCCTCGGGCACAGATACGCAGTATTTT. V gene TRBV7-6 combines with J gene TRBJ2-3; maybe TRBD2 (6 bases). Trimming left V 1 base short and J 1 base short, with 15 bases between. This CDR3 region has 17 residues. Germline assignment: CDR1 SGHVS and CDR2 FNYEAQ.

This sequence joins TRBV4-1 and TRBJ2-7; the match to TRBD2 covers 10 bases. This CDR3 is built from 17 residues. Germline CDR1 reads MGHRA; CDR2 reads YSYEKL. Trimming removed 1 base from V and 2 bases from J; junction bases left unmatched: 8. The CDR3 loop reads CASSQVYLAGDPYEQYF. Here the CDR3 DNA reads TGCGCCAGCAGCCAAGTGTACCTAGCGGGAGACCCCTACGAGCAGTACTTC.

CDR3 sequence: CASSSHLGLAYYEQYF. The DNA of the CDR3 is TGCGCCAGCAGCTCCCACTTGGGACTGGCGTACTACGAGCAGTACTTC. V is TRBV5-1 and J is TRBJ2-7, with a tentative D call TRBD2 (6 bases). CDR3 length equals 16 residues. With 3 bases removed from V and 3 bases from J, the gap between germline ends came to 19 bases. Germline lookup yields CDR1 SGHRS and CDR2 YFSETQ.

The chain is built from TRBV27 and TRBJ2-7, with a tentative D call TRBD2 (7 bases). V was pared by 0 bases and J by 3 bases, with 12 bases between. Germline loops: CDR1 MNHEY, CDR2 SMNVEV (reference sequence). The CDR3 sequence is 15 residues long. The CDR3 is CASSLSSGGGYEQYF. DNA for the CDR3: TGTGCCAGCAGTTTATCGTCGGGGGGCGGCTACGAGCAGTACTTC.

V usage is TRBV28 and J usage is TRBJ1-2; 7 nucleotides agree with TRBD1. Per germline, CDR1 MDHEN and CDR2 SYDVKM. CDR3 length: 13 residues. The trim removed 4 bases at V and 7 bases at J, leaving 6 bases unmatched. CDR3 nucleotides: TGTGCCAGCAGTTCTTCAGGGGGAGGTGGCTACACCTTC. Translated, it gives CASSSSGGGGYTF.

The gene calls are TRBV29-1 and TRBJ1-1; D gene ambiguous. V lost 3 bases, J lost 3 bases, and 5 bases lay in between. Germline V gives CDR1 SQVTM, CDR2 ANQGSEA. The CDR3 spans 11 residues. The CDR3 nucleotides are TGCAGCGTTGAGAGGGACACTGAAGCTTTCTTT. Protein sequence: CSVERDTEAFF.

The rearrangement joins TRBV2 to TRBJ1-1; 10 nucleotides match TRBD1. V dropped 8 bases and J dropped 7; count of bases not matched to a gene: 10. Germline CDR1 SNHLY, CDR2 FYNNEI. The CDR3 covers 14 residues. The CDR3 sequence is CASVPGQGSGEAFF. The CDR3 DNA follows: TGTGCCAGCGTCCCGGGACAGGGGTCGGGTGAAGCTTTCTTT.

The V and J genes are TRBV2 and TRBJ2-3, with D tentatively TRBD1 (5 bases). The length of the CDR3 is 15 residues. Per germline, CDR1 SNHLY and CDR2 FYNNEI. The V end was cut by 1 base, the J end by 0 bases, with 8 bases between. CDR3 amino acids: CASSEEGVSTDTQYF. The CDR3 DNA follows: TGTGCCAGCAGTGAAGAAGGGGTTAGCACAGATACGCAGTATTTT.

A single count supports this clone. This sample also contains other DNA sequences that code for the same CDR3. The V gene is TRBV6-5, the J gene TRBJ2-2; no firm D call. The CDR3 is made up of 13 amino acids. Deletions cut 0 bases from V and 8 bases from J, with 7 bases between. Germline loops: CDR1 MNHEY, CDR2 SVGAGI. The CDR3 DNA sequence: TGTGCCAGCAGTTACTCTCGCGTAGGGGAGCTGTTTTTT. This encodes CASSYSRVGELFF.

This clone was detected only once. The V call is TRBV27, the J call TRBJ2-3; D perhaps matches TRBD1 (6 bases). This CDR3 is built from 17 residues. Germline-derived CDR1 and CDR2 are MNHEY and SMNVEV (reference sequence). Trimming took off 6 bases at V and 1 base at J, with 20 bases between the two ends. CDR3 nucleotide sequence: TGTGCCAGCAGCACCCTGACAACAGGGATTGGCACAGATACGCAGTATTTT. Amino acids: CASSTLTTGIGTDTQYF.

The J gene is TRBJ1-1, the V gene TRBV25-1; D may be TRBD1 (5 bases). Per the germline V gene, CDR1 is MGHDK and CDR2 is SYGVNS. Trimming left V 3 bases short and J 3 bases short, with 8 bases between. The CDR3 is 13 residues long. In DNA, the CDR3 is TGTGCCAGCAGTGAGACAGACTACACTGAAGCTTTCTTT. This codes for CASSETDYTEAFF.

The J gene is TRBJ2-1, the V gene TRBV4-1; 14 bases align to TRBD2. This CDR3 has 15 amino acids. Germline V gene sequence: CDR1 MGHRA, CDR2 YSYEKL. V gave up 4 bases and J gave up 8 bases; unmatched junction bases: 4. CDR3 protein: CASSLGTSGSYEQFF. CDR3 sequence (DNA): TGCGCCAGCAGCCTTGGGACTAGCGGGAGCTATGAGCAGTTCTTC.

CDR3 amino acids: CATRAGDEQFF. Here the CDR3 DNA reads TGTGCCACCAGGGCGGGAGACGAGCAGTTCTTC. This chain links TRBV10-3 with TRBJ2-1, with 7 bases lining up with TRBD2. CDR3 length: 11 residues. Germline CDR1 is ENHRY and CDR2 is SYGVKD. V was clipped by 10 bases and J by 10 bases; unmatched bases: 7.

This rearrangement joins TRBV11-1 to TRBJ2-3; 14 nucleotides line up with TRBD2. Trimming at V came to 7 bases and at J to 4 bases, leaving 4 bases not matched to a gene. Germline CDR1 and CDR2: SGHAT and FQDESV (reference sequence). This CDR3 contains 15 residues. The CDR3 sequence: CASNLGLAGADTQYF. CDR3 DNA sequence: TGTGCCAGCAATCTGGGACTAGCGGGAGCAGATACGCAGTATTTT.

The rearrangement uses TRBV6-1 and TRBJ1-2, with D hard to call. The CDR3 sequence is 14 residues long. Germline V gives CDR1 MNHNS, CDR2 SASEGT. With 4 bases removed from V and 3 bases from J, the gap between germline ends came to 12 bases. DNA for the CDR3: TGTGCCAGCAGTGCAAGGGCCGGGGACTATGGCTACACCTTC. Encoded protein: CASSARAGDYGYTF.

This clone was observed a handful of times. The chain links TRBV10-3 to TRBJ1-2; the match to TRBD1 covers 9 bases. This CDR3 contains 14 residues. Germline CDR1 ENHRY, CDR2 SYGVKD. With V trimmed by 2 bases and J by 7 bases, 5 bases remained unmatched. The CDR3 region is CAISEGTGLVGYTF. The DNA for the CDR3 is TGTGCCATCAGTGAGGGGACAGGGTTAGTTGGCTACACCTTC.

The chain links TRBV5-1 to TRBJ2-7, with 8 bases identical to TRBD1. The length of the CDR3 is 14 residues. The J segment lost 3 bases and the V segment lost 6 bases, leaving 8 bases of the junction unmatched. Germline V gene data show CDR1 as SGHRS and CDR2 as YFSETQ. The CDR3 region is CASNPGTGNYEQYF. As DNA, the CDR3 is TGCGCCAGCAACCCCGGGACAGGAAACTACGAGCAGTACTTC. Together with reference TRBV5-1 and TRBJ2-7, the CDR3 gives the full variable domain: KAGVTQTPRYLIKTRGQQVTLSCSPISGHRSVSWYQQTPGQGLQFLFEYFSETQRNKGNFPGRFSGRQFSNSRSEMNVSTLELGDSALYLCASNPGTGNYEQYFGPGTRLTVT.

The rearrangement joins TRBV14 to TRBJ1-2; TRBD1 might be the D (6 bases). The CDR3 consists of 15 residues. The V gene lost 4 bases and the J gene lost 4 bases, with 16 bases spanning the gap. The germline gives CDR1 SGHDN, CDR2 FVKESK. The CDR3 loop is CASSPSGGLGYGYTF. The CDR3 DNA is TGTGCCAGCAGCCCGAGCGGGGGGCTCGGCTATGGCTACACCTTC.

The chain couples TRBV19 to TRBJ2-1, with unresolved D. Trimming stripped 1 base from V and 9 bases from J, with 7 bases between. Germline V CDR1 and CDR2: LNHDA, SQIVND (reference sequence). The CDR3 loop spans 12 amino acids. CDR3 nucleotides: TGTGCCAGTAGTATAGTTAGAGGTGAGCAGTTCTTC. This sequence encodes CASSIVRGEQFF.

The J gene is TRBJ1-2, the V gene TRBV5-6; D possibly corresponds to TRBD1 (5 bases). The CDR3 contains 14 residues. Per the germline V gene, CDR1 is SGHDT and CDR2 is YYEEEE. Trimming took off 4 bases at V and 2 bases at J, with 12 bases between the two ends. DNA of the CDR3: TGTGCCAGCAGCCTCAGGACATACAACTATGGCTACACCTTC. Its translation: CASSLRTYNYGYTF.

The J gene is TRBJ2-3, the V gene TRBV7-6, with 7 bases aligning to TRBD1. This CDR3 has 14 residues. Unmatched junction bases numbered 6, after V lost 5 bases and J lost 4 bases. Per the germline V gene, CDR1 is SGHVS and CDR2 is FNYEAQ. CDR3 in DNA: TGTGCCAGCAGCCCCGGGACAGACCCAGATACGCAGTATTTT. This gives the protein CASSPGTDPDTQYF.

J is TRBJ2-7 and V is TRBV10-2; 8 bases are shared with TRBD2. The CDR3 spans 14 residues. V trimming: 10 bases; J trimming: 0 bases; junction bases outside the gene matches: 8. Per germline, CDR1 WSHSY and CDR2 SAAADI. CDR3 sequence: CATTITSGSYEQYF. The CDR3 DNA reads TGCGCCACCACTATAACTAGCGGCTCCTACGAGCAGTACTTC.

The chain combines TRBV2 with TRBJ2-3; D uncertain. Trimming removed 5 bases at V and 1 base at J, with 4 bases between. The CDR3 extends over 12 amino acids. Germline assignment: CDR1 SNHLY and CDR2 FYNNEI. The CDR3 is CASSTGTDTQYF. In DNA form, the CDR3 reads TGTGCCAGCAGTACAGGCACAGATACGCAGTATTTT. Looking up the rest from reference TRBV2 and TRBJ2-3 gives the full variable domain: EPEVTQTPSHQVTQMGQEVILRCVPISNHLYFYWYRQILGQKVEFLVSFYNNEISEKSEIFDDQFSVERPDGSNFTLKIRSTKLEDSAMYFCASSTGTDTQYFGPGTRLTVL.

The V call is TRBV9, the J call TRBJ2-7; 12 bases are shared with TRBD2. This CDR3 contains 18 residues. The V gene's germline CDR1 is SGDLS and CDR2 YYNGEE. The J segment lost 9 bases and the V segment lost 4 bases, leaving 20 bases of the junction unmatched. The CDR3 DNA reads TGTGCCAGCAGCCCGGGGGGGCTAGCGGGAGGGGGCAGATCGGCGCAGTACTTC. It encodes CASSPGGLAGGGRSAQYF.

The V gene is TRBV28, the J gene TRBJ2-1, with TRBD2 identical over 7 bases. CDR1 is MDHEN and CDR2 is SYDVKM in the germline V gene. The CDR3 runs to 16 residues. V dropped 2 bases and J dropped 0; count of bases not matched to a gene: 4. In DNA, the CDR3 is TGTGCCAGCAGTTTAGTAGGCGGGAGCTCCTACAATGAGCAGTTCTTC. Translation gives CASSLVGGSSYNEQFF.

The chain joins TRBV6-1 to TRBJ1-5; D gene uncertain. Between the trimmed V and J ends, which lost 10 bases and 2 bases, there was a span of 15 bases. The CDR3 has 14 amino acids. Germline CDR1 MNHNS, CDR2 SASEGT. The CDR3 here is CAIREYLGNQPQHF. As DNA, the CDR3 is TGTGCCATCCGAGAGTATTTGGGCAATCAGCCCCAGCATTTT.

The gene calls are TRBV5-6 and TRBJ2-2; D is perhaps TRBD2 (6 bases). V was clipped by 3 bases and J by 9 bases, with 9 bases between them. Germline assignment: CDR1 SGHDT and CDR2 YYEEEE. The CDR3 extends over 12 amino acids. The DNA for the CDR3 is TGTGCCAGCAGCTCCGGGGGAAGGGAGCTGTTTTTT. Its translation: CASSSGGRELFF.